This TCR beta chain was found in a study of shared clonotypes between healthy human individuals. The study's findings and limits: It was the non-shared clonotypes that had lower generation probabilities than clonotypes shared by all four donors. An effect of sequencing depth on clonotype sharing among donors was expected.

Worth noting for this clone: Its antigen is currently unknown.

CD45RO-negative CD8 cells positively selected for CCR7 made up the naive population, which excluded terminally differentiated effector memory CD45RA+ cells. V lost 0 bases and J lost 2, with 17 bases in between. From germline, CDR1 is SGDLS and CDR2 YYNGEE. The CDR3 has 18 amino acids. The method was immunoSEQ multiplex PCR; TCRdb's version includes in-frame clones alone and lacks a portion of them. Altogether over 2,000,000 clones are present, over 85% being singletons, with the ten largest covering about 1.7%. The chain uses TRBV9 and TRBJ1-4; D not certain. Sequenced: naive CD8+ T cells from PBMCs. This clonotype was obtained from a man in his late teens or twenties in good health. Some clones in this sample may be carry-over from other donors' samples. The CDR3 region is CASSVGGPPTSTNEKLFF. In DNA, the CDR3 is TGTGCCAGCAGCGTAGGTGGGCCCCCAACCTCTACTAATGAAAAACTGTTTTTT.